The 3 T cell receptor beta chains below come from one sample, sequenced in a study of Ad26.COV2.S vaccination and SARS-CoV-2 variants. This sample's treatment: some 20 received Ad26.COV2.S at low or high dose, single or two shots; 5 received placebo; per-sample allocation not given. Sampling was performed 63 days after the first vaccine or placebo injection. Measured with immunoSEQ multiplex PCR; TCRdb has only the in-frame clones, and not every one. The data contain 300,000 to 450,000 clones, roughly 81% of them seen just once; the ten biggest clones take up 2.5% to 3.5%. The material was peripheral blood, obtained in a trial of Ad26.COV2.S vaccine versus placebo. These receptors were collected from a person between 18 and 65 years old who received the Ad26.COV2.S COVID-19 vaccine or a placebo.

The gene calls are TRBV18 and TRBJ2-5, with 13 bases fitting TRBD2. The V gene end was trimmed by 3 bases and the J gene end by 7 bases; junction bases not matched to a gene: 5. Germline CDR1 KGHSH, CDR2 LQKENI. The CDR3 runs to 15 residues. The CDR3 DNA reads TGTGCCAGCTCACCCGGACTAGCGGGGGAAGTGACCCAGTACTTC. Amino acid sequence: CASSPGLAGEVTQYF. The full variable domain, rest sourced from reference TRBV18 and TRBJ2-5, is NAGVMQNPRHLVRRRGQEARLRCSPMKGHSHVYWYRQLPEEGLKFMVYLQKENIIDESGMPKERFSAEFPKEGPSILRIQQVVRGDSAAYFCASSPGLAGEVTQYFGPGTRLLVL.

This clone was recorded once. The V gene is TRBV7-2, the J gene TRBJ2-7; D not certain. This CDR3 has 13 residues. Deletions cut 2 bases from V and 4 bases from J, with 9 bases between. Per germline, CDR1 SGHTA and CDR2 FQGNSA. The CDR3 DNA reads as TGTGCCAGCAGCTTATCGCACCATTACGAGCAGTACTTC. This encodes CASSLSHHYEQYF.

This clone appeared a few times. V usage is TRBV12-5 and J usage is TRBJ1-4; D unclear. Germline V gene sequence: CDR1 LGHNT, CDR2 FRNRAP. CDR3 size: 14 residues. V lost 5 bases to trimming and J lost 3 bases, with 10 bases between them. The CDR3 spells CASGPRQSNEKLFF. CDR3 bases: TGTGCTAGTGGTCCCCGTCAGTCTAATGAAAAACTGTTTTTT.